This T cell receptor (beta chain) was obtained from a study of T cell changes during pregnancy in multiple sclerosis. V shed 6 bases, J shed 7 bases, and the junction held 11 bases outside the gene matches. The germline V gene encodes CDR1 KGHSH and CDR2 LQKENI. The CDR3 is 15 amino acids. Clones were read by immunoSEQ multiplex PCR, and TCRdb kept only the in-frame ones, dropping some. The sample lists under 65,000 clones, roughly 90% seen once, with about 0.6% in the top ten. This specimen consisted of CD4+ T cells from peripheral blood mononuclear cells, obtained after pregnancy. This sequence joins TRBV18 and TRBJ2-1; 8 positions agree with TRBD2. The receptor comes from a female donor with multiple sclerosis, enrolled in a pregnancy study. The CDR3 sequence is CASSPSGGGRNEQFF. For the CDR3, the DNA is TGTGCCAGCTCCCCTTCCGGGGGGGGGAGGAATGAGCAGTTCTTC.